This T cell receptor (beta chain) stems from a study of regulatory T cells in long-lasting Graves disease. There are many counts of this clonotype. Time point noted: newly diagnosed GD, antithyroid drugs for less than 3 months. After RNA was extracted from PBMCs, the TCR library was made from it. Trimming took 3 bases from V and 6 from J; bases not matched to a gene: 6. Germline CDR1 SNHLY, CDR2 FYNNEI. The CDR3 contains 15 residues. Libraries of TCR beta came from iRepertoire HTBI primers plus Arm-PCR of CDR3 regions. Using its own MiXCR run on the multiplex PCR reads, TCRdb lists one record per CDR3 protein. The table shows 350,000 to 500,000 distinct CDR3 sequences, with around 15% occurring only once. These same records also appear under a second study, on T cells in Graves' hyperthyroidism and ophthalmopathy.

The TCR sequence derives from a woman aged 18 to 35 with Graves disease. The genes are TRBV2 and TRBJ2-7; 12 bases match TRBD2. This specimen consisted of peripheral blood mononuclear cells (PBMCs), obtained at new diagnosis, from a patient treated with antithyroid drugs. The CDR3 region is CASSEKTSGRSEQYF. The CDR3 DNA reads TGTGCCAGCAGTGAGAAGACTAGCGGGAGATCCGAGCAGTACTTC.